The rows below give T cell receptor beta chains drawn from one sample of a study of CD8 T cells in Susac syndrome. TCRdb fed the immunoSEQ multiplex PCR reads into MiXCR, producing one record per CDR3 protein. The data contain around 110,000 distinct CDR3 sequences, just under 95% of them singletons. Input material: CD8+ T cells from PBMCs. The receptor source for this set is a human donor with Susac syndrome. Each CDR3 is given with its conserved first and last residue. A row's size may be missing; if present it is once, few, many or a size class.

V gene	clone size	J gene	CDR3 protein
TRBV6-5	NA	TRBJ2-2	CASTLGTNTGELFF
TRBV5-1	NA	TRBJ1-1	CASSSLDRVTEAFF
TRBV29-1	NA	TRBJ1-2	CSAVGAGSFYGYTF
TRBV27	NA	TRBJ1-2	CASSLIGEGIYGYTF
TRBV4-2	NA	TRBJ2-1	CASSRTGGEQFF
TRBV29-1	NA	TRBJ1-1	CSVDPGTTEAFF
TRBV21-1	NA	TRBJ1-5	CASSRKANQSEPQHF
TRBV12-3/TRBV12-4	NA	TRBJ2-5	CASRATGPQYF
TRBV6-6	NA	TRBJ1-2	CASSGTAGYGYTF
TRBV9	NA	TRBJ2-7	CASSPMTTELRGQYF
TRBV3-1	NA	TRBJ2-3	CASSQPGFSGITDTQYF
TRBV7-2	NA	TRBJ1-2	CASSLDLVDRVYGYTF
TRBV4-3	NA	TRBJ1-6	CASSHLSGGASSPLHF
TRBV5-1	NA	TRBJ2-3	CASSLEDREVDTQYF
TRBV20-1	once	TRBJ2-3	CSANLAGTSTDTQYF
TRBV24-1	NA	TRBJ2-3	CATSDTGSTDTQYF
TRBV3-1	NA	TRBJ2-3	CASSPRDIVGDTQYF
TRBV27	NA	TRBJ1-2	CASSLSTGSYGYTF
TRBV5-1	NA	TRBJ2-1	CASSWGYGESSYNEQFF
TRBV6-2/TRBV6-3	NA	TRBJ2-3	CASSYWGGSTDTQYF
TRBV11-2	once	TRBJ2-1	CASQRGGFEQFF
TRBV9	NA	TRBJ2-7	CASSVAGGEYEQYF
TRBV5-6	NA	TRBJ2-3	CASSHQDWGEDF
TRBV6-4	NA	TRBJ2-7	CASSPGQGSDEQYF
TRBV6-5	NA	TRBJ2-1	CASSYSGQGEFF
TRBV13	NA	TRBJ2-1	CASSTTGGGEQFF
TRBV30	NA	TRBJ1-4	CAWSEGNGVVSEKLFF
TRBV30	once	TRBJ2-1	CAWSVFSSGGGRWNEQFF
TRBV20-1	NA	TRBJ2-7	CSAKDRNLYEQYF
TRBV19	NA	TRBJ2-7	CASSIGQGGTYEQYF
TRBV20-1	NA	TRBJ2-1	CSARVRGVRNEQFF